This T cell receptor (beta chain) was obtained from a study of blood T cell repertoires in COVID-19 (dated by TCRdb to the early 2020s). For context, the study as a whole: Samples from collaborators originated in the United States, Italy and Spain and spanned both the acute and convalescent phases of COVID-19. The repertoires were released in a freely available public database intended as a resource for research on the immune response to SARS-CoV-2. Where available, HLA class I and class II types were obtained from metadata supplied by the sample provider rather than from assay-based typing. Deeply sampled blood TCRbeta repertoires from subjects exposed to, actively infected with, or recovered from COVID-19 were included in the dataset. The sample metadata nearly always contained a de-identified subject ID, COVID-19 status, age in years and sex. The material from the prospective study consisted of cDNA or gDNA derived from T cells, B-cell-depleted T cells, or PBMCs. Samples came from the ongoing ImmuneRACE study (first 160 participants) plus 1,254 subjects from 6 global collaborators.

At the junction V is shortened by 2 bases and J by 6 bases; bases outside the gene matches: 2. Including cysteine and phenylalanine, the CDR3 has 14 amino acids. The sequence is cut down to CDR3 DNA, 42 bases in frame from base 1. CDR1 LGHDT and CDR2 YNNKEL are derived from the germline V gene (reference sequence). On the study overall, not on this receptor specifically: How much clinical and demographic metadata was included differed by source and by participant, and the metadata was provided uncurated.

Points on this clone: The specificity of this receptor is unknown. It has no much larger one-base neighbor in the sample; base qualities were not kept.

TCRbeta CDR3 regions were amplified from genomic DNA by means of the immunoSEQ Assay, a bias-controlled multiplex PCR. Processing in the source paper ran as follows. Nucleated cell counts per sample were estimated from amplification of reference gene primers within the assay. To quantify the absolute abundance of each unique TCRbeta CDR3 rearrangement, sequence reads were collapsed and filtered. For each sample, productive Simpson clonality was calculated as the square root of Simpson's diversity index over productive rearrangements. TCRdb limited this immuneACCESS table to in-frame rearrangements with V and J called. A share of clones is missing; checked studies link under half to unresolved V genes, and the rest is unexplained. V and J calls and clone size are those listed in that table; D and trimming were worked out from the DNA. Across this sample there are 35,000 to 45,000 clones, with about 88% seen only once. The ten largest account for around 36% of the sample.

Whole blood was collected in K2EDTA tubes by collaborating institutions according to the institutions' own protocols. Collaborator samples were shipped for TCRbeta analysis as frozen whole blood, isolated PBMCs, or DNA extracted from either sample type. The receptor chain draws on TRBV3-1 (or the pseudogene TRBV3-2) and TRBJ2-7; 12 bases in between match TRBD1. The sequencing input was peripheral blood. This receptor was obtained from a man between 65 and 79 years old with active COVID-19. The DNA is TGTGCCAGCAGCCAATGGGACAGGGGGCTCGAGCAGTACTTC. Translated, it gives CASSQWDRGLEQYF.